This T cell receptor beta chain was sequenced during a study of T-cell reconstitution after alpha-beta-depleted transplantation in children. The CDR3 extends over 14 amino acids. Trimming took 6 bases from V and 4 from J; bases not matched to a gene: 5. The germline gives CDR1 MGHDK, CDR2 SYGVNS. Many counts were recorded for this clonotype. It was with unique molecular identifiers that the TCRbeta library was prepared. TCRdb re-called the PCR reads with MiXCR, one entry per CDR3 protein. The sample holds about 300,000 distinct CDR3 sequences; around 10% are singletons and the top ten take 7.5%. The specimen was PBMCs, collected before TCRalphabeta/CD19-depleted stem cell transplant. The TCR comes from a boy in the first two years of life with acute myeloid leukemia, due to receive a stem cell transplant. The rearrangement uses TRBV25-1 and TRBJ2-4, with 8 nucleotides matching TRBD1. The CDR3 DNA follows: TGTGCCAGCAGCGACCGGGACAGGAAAAACATTCAGTACTTC. Translation: CASSDRDRKNIQYF.